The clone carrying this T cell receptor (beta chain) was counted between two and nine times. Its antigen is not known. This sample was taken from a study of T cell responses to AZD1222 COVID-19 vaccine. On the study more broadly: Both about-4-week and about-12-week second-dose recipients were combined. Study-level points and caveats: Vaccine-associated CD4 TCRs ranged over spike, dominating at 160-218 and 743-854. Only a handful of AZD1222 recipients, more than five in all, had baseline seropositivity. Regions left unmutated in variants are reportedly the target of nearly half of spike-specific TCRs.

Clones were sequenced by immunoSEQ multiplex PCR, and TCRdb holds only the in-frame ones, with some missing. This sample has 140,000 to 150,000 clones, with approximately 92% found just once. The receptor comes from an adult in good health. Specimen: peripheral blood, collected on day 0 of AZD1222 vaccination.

The CDR3 DNA sequence: TGCGCCAGCTCAATAGGGTACGAGCAGTACTTC. Its protein is CASSIGYEQYF. The genes are TRBV10-1 and TRBJ2-7; no definite D call. The CDR3 contains 11 residues. Trimming pared 8 bases from V and 4 bases from J, leaving 9 bases between. Germline V gene lookup returns CDR1 WNHNN and CDR2 SYGVQD (reference sequence).